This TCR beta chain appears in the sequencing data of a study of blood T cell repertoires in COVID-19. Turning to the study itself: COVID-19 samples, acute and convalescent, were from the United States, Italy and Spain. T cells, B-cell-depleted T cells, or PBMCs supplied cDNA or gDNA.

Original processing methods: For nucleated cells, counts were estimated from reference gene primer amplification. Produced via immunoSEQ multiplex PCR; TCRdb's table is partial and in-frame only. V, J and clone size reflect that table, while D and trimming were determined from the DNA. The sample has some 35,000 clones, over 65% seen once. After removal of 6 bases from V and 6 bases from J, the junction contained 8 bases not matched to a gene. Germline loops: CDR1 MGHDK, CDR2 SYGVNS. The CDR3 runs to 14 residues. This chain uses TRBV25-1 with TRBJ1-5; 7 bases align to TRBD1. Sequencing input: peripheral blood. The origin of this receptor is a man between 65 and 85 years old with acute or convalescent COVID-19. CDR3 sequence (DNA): TGTGCCAGCAGAGGACAGGCCCAGGGTCAGCCCCAGCATTTT. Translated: CASRGQAQGQPQHF. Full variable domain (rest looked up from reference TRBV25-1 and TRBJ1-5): EADIYQTPRYLVIGTGKKITLECSQTMGHDKMYWYQQDPGMELHLIHYSYGVNSTEKGDLSSESTVSRIRTEHFPLTLESARPSHTSQYLCASRGQAQGQPQHFGDGTRLSIL.